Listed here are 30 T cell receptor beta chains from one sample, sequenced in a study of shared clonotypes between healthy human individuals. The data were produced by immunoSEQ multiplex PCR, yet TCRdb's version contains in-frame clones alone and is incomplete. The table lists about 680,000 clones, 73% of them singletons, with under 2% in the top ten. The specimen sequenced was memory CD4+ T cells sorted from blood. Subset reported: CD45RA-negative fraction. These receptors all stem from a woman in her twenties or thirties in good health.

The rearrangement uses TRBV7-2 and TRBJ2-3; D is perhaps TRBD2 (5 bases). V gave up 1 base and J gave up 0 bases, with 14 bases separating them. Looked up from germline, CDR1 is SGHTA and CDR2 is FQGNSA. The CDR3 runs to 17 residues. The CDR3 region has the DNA TGTGCCAGCAGCTTAGTCCGAGGGTTCTCTAGCACAGATACGCAGTATTTT. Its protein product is CASSLVRGFSSTDTQYF.

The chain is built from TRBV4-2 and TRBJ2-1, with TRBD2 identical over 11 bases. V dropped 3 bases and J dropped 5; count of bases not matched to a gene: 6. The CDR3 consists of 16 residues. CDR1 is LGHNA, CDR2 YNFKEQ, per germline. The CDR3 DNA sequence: TGTGCCAGCAGCCACTCCGGGACTAGCGGTAACAATGAGCAGTTCTTC. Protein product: CASSHSGTSGNNEQFF.

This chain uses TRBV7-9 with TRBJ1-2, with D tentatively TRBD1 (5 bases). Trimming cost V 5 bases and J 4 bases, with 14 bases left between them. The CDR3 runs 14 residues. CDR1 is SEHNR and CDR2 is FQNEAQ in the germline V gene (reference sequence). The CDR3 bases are TGTGCCAGCAGCGCGCGTACAGGCTCCTATGGCTACACCTTC. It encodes CASSARTGSYGYTF.

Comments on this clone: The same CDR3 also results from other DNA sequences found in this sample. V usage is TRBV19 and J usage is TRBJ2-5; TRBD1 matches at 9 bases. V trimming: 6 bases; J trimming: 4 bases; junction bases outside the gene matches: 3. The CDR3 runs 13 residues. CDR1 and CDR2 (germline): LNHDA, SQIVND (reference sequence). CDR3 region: CASRDRGRETQYF. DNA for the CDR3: TGTGCCAGTAGGGACAGGGGAAGAGAGACCCAGTACTTC.

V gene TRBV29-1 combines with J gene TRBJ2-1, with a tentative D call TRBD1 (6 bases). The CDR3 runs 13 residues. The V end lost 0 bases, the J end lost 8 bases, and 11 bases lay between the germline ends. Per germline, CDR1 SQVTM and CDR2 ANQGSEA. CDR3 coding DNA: TGCAGCGTTGAAGATAGTGGGGGCGATGAGCAGTTCTTC. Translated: CSVEDSGGDEQFF.

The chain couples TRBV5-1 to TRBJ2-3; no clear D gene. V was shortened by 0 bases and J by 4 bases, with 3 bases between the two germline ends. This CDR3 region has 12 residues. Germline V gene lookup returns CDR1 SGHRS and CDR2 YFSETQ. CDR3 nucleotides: TGCGCCAGCAGCTTGGCTCCAGATACGCAGTATTTT. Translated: CASSLAPDTQYF.

The CDR3 bases are TGCGCCAGCAGCTTGGCCGGATTCAGGGACAGGGGGAGAAGGAATGAAAAACTGTTTTTT. Translating it yields CASSLAGFRDRGRRNEKLFF. The chain has TRBV5-1 and TRBJ1-4; TRBD1 matches 11 bases. The CDR3 is 20 residues long. The germline CDR1 and CDR2 sequences are SGHRS and YFSETQ. V trimming: 0 bases; J trimming: 5 bases; junction bases outside the gene matches: 15. Variable domain in full (rest from reference TRBV5-1 and TRBJ1-4): KAGVTQTPRYLIKTRGQQVTLSCSPISGHRSVSWYQQTPGQGLQFLFEYFSETQRNKGNFPGRFSGRQFSNSRSEMNVSTLELGDSALYLCASSLAGFRDRGRRNEKLFFGSGTQLSVL.

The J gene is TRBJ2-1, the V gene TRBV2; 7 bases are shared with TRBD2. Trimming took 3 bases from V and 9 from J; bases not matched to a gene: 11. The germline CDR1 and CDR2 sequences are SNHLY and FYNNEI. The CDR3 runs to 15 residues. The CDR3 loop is CASSEDRLALSEQFF. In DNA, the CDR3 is TGTGCCAGCAGTGAGGACCGACTAGCCTTGAGTGAGCAGTTCTTC.

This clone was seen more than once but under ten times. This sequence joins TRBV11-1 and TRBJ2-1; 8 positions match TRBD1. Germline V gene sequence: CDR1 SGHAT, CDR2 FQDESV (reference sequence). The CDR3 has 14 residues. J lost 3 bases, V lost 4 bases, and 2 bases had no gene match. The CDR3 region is CASSSGGGYNEQFF. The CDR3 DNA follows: TGTGCCAGCAGCTCAGGGGGCGGCTACAATGAGCAGTTCTTC.

The CDR3 DNA reads TGTGCCAGTAGGGTAGGAGCGGGGTACGGGGAGCTGTTTTTT. Its protein product is CASRVGAGYGELFF. The chain combines TRBV19 with TRBJ2-2, with 7 bases matching TRBD2. CDR1 LNHDA and CDR2 SQIVND come from the germline V gene (reference sequence). The V and J ends lost 6 bases and 7 bases, in that order; junction bases with no gene match: 8. The CDR3 spans 14 residues.

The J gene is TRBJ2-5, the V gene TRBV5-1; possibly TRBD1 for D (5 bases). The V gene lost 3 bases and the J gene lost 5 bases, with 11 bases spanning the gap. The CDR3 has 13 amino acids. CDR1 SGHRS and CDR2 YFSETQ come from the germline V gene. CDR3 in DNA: TGCGCCAGCAGCTCTCAGGGTTCCGAGACCCAGTACTTC. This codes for CASSSQGSETQYF.

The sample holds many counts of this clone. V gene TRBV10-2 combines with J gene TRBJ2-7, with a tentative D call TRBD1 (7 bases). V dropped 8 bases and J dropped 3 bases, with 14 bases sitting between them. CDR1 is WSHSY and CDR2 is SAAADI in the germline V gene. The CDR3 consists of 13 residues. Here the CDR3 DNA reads TGCGCCAGCGGGGGGACAGCTATCTACGAGCAGTACTTC. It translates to CASGGTAIYEQYF.

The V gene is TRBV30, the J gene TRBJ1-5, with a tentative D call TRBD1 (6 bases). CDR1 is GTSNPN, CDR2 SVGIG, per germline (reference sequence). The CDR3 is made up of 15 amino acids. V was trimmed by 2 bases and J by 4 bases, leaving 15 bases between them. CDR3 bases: TGTGCCTGGAGTACCCGGGGAAGGGGGAATCAGCCCCAGCATTTT. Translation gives CAWSTRGRGNQPQHF.

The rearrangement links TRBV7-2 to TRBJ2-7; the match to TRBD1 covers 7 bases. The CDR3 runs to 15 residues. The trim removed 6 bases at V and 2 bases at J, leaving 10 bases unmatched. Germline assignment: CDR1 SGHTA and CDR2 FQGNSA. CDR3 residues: CASRPTRDSPYEQYF. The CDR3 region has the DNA TGTGCCAGCAGACCAACCCGGGACAGTCCCTACGAGCAGTACTTC.

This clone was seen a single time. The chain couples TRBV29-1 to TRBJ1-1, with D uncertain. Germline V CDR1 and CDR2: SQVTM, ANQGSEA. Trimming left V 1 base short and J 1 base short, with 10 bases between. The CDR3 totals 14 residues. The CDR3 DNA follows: TGCAGCGTTGAAGGGATAGGACCGAACACTGAAGCTTTCTTT. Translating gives CSVEGIGPNTEAFF. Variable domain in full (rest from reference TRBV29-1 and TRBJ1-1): SAVISQKPSRDICQRGTSLTIQCQVDSQVTMMFWYRQQPGQSLTLIATANQGSEATYESGFVIDKFPISRPNLTFSTLTVSNMSPEDSSIYLCSVEGIGPNTEAFFGQGTRLTVV.

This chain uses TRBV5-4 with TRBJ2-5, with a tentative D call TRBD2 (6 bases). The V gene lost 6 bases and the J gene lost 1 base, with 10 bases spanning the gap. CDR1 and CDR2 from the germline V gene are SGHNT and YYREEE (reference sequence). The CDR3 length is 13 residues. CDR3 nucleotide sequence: TGTGCCAGCACTAGCGTCAGCCAAGAGACCCAGTACTTC. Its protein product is CASTSVSQETQYF.

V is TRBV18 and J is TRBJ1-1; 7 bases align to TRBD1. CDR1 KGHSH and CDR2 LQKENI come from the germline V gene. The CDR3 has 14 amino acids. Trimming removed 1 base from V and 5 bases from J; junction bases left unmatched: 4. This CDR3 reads CASSPQGAKTEAFF. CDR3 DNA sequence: TGTGCCAGCTCACCACAGGGGGCGAAAACTGAAGCTTTCTTT.

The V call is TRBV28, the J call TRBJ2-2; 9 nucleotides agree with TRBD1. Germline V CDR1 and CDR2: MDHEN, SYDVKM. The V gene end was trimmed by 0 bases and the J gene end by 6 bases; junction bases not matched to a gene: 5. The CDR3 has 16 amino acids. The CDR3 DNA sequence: TGTGCCAGCAGTTTATGGGGGACAGGGAGGGCCGGGGAGCTGTTTTTT. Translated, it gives CASSLWGTGRAGELFF.

The CDR3 loop is CASSARGGAYNEQFF. CDR3 nucleotides: TGTGCCAGCAGCGCCCGCGGGGGGGCCTACAATGAGCAGTTCTTC. V and J are TRBV5-6 and TRBJ2-1; 9 bases align to TRBD2. The germline V gene has CDR1 SGHDT and CDR2 YYEEEE. The CDR3 covers 15 residues. Germline trimming cut 4 bases from V and 2 bases from J; bases unmatched to any gene: 4.

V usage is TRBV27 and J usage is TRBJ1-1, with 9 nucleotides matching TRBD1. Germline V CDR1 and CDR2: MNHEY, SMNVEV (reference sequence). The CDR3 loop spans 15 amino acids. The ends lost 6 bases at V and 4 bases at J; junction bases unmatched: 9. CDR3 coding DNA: TGTGCCAGCAGCCAACCCGGGACAGGGTTCACTGAAGCTTTCTTT. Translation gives CASSQPGTGFTEAFF.

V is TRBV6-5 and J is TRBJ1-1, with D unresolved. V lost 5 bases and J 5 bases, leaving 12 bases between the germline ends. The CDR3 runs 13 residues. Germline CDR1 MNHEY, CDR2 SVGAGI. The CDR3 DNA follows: TGTGCCAGCAGTCTGGAGAGCAAGACTGAAGCTTTCTTT. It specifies CASSLESKTEAFF.

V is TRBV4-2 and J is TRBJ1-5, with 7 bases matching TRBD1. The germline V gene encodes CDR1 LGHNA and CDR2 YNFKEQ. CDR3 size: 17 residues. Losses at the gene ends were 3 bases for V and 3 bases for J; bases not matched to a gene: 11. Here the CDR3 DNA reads TGTGCCAGCAGCCAGCCCCTGACAGGGTTTACCAATCAGCCCCAGCATTTT. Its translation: CASSQPLTGFTNQPQHF.

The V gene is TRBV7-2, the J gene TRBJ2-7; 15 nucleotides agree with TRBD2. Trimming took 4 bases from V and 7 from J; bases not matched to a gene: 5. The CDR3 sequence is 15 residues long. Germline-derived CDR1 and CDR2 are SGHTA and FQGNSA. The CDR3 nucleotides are TGTGCCAGCAGCTCGGGACTAGCGGGAGGCAAGGAGCAGTACTTC. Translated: CASSSGLAGGKEQYF.

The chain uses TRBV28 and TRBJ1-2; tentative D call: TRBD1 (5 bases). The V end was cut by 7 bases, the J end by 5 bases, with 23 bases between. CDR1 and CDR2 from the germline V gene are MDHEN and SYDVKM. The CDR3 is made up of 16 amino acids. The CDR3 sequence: CASTTTRGVGDYGYTF. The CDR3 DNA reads TGTGCCAGCACTACAACCCGGGGAGTGGGGGATTATGGCTACACCTTC.

This CDR3 reads CASGRGSGNTIYF. The CDR3 region has the DNA TGTGCCAGCGGAAGGGGTTCTGGAAACACCATATATTTT. This rearrangement joins TRBV18 to TRBJ1-3, with D possibly matching TRBD1 (5 bases). This CDR3 is 13 amino acids long. V shed 8 bases and J shed 1 base, with 9 bases lying between them. Germline CDR1 and CDR2: KGHSH and LQKENI.

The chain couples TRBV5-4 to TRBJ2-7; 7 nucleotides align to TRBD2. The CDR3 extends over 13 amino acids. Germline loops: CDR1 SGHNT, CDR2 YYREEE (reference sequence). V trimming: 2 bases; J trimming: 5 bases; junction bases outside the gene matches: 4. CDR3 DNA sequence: TGTGCCAGCAGCTTTGCGGGGGAGAACGAGCAGTACTTC. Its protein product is CASSFAGENEQYF.

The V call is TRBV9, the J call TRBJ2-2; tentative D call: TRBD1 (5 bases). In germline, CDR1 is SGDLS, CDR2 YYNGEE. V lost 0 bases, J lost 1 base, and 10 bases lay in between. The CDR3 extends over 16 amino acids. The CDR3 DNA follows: TGTGCCAGCAGCGTAGCAGCTACAGGGAACACCGGGGAGCTGTTTTTT. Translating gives CASSVAATGNTGELFF.

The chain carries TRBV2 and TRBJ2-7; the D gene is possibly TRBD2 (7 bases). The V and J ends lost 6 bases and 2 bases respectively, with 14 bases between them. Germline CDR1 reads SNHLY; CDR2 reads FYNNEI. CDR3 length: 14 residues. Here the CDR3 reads CASRAGGGPYEQYF. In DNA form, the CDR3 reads TGTGCCAGCAGGGCCGGCGGGGGCCCCTACGAGCAGTACTTC.

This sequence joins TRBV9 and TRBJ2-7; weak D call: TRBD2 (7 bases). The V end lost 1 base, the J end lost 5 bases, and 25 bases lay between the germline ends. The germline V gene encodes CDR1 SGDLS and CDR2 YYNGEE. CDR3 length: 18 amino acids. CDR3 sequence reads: CASSVHPRGREPSHEQYF. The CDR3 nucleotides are TGTGCCAGCAGCGTACACCCTCGGGGGCGGGAGCCTAGCCACGAGCAGTACTTC.

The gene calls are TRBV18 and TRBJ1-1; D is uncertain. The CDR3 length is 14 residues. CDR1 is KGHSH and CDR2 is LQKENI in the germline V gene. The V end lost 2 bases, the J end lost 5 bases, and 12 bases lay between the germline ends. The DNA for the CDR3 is TGTGCCAGCTCACCAGGGGAAAGAGGGACTGAAGCTTTCTTT. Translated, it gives CASSPGERGTEAFF.